Listed below are T cell receptor beta chains from one sample, sequenced in a study of T cell responses to AZD1222 COVID-19 vaccine. Clones were sequenced by immunoSEQ multiplex PCR, and TCRdb holds only the in-frame ones, with some missing. The sample lists approximately 150,000 clones, 85% to 95% occurring once. This specimen consisted of peripheral blood, obtained on day 0 of AZD1222 vaccination. These receptors were taken from an adult in good health. The CDR3 runs from the conserved cysteine through the conserved F or W. D genes are given only for firm matches. Clone size, where shown, is once, few, many, or a class for clones that have expanded.

v_call	clone_size	d_call	j_call	cdr3_aa	cdr3_nt
TRBV19	once	-	TRBJ1-4	CASSIEGSGEKLFF	TGTGCCAGTAGTATAGAAGGGTCTGGAGAAAAACTGTTTTTT
TRBV5-4	-	TRBD1	TRBJ1-2	CASSAVTGDDGYTF	TGTGCCAGCAGCGCCGTGACAGGGGACGATGGCTACACCTTC
TRBV28	-	-	TRBJ1-2	CASSLGGPHYGYTF	TGTGCCAGCAGTTTAGGAGGACCCCACTATGGCTACACCTTC
TRBV5-4	-	TRBD1	TRBJ2-7	CASSSGTAPYEQYF	TGTGCCAGCAGCTCCGGGACAGCTCCCTACGAGCAGTACTTC
TRBV27	-	-	TRBJ2-1	CASSFGIRSEQFF	TGTGCCAGCAGTTTCGGGATACGGAGTGAGCAGTTCTTC
TRBV12-3/TRBV12-4	-	-	TRBJ1-2	CASSFSGYGYTF	TGTGCCAGCAGTTTTAGCGGATATGGCTACACCTTC
TRBV7-2	-	TRBD1	TRBJ1-5	CASTWDRGQPQHF	TGTGCCAGCACCTGGGACAGGGGTCAGCCCCAGCATTTT
TRBV4-1	-	TRBD2	TRBJ2-7	CASSHPGLAGGREQYF	TGCGCCAGCAGCCACCCGGGACTAGCGGGGGGGCGGGAGCAGTACTTC
TRBV7-9	-	-	TRBJ1-2	CASSLEAGTGYTF	TGTGCCAGCAGCTTAGAGGCGGGGACCGGCTACACCTTC
TRBV28	-	-	TRBJ1-5	CASSSRGLRGNQPQHF	TGTGCCAGCAGTTCAAGGGGATTAAGGGGCAATCAGCCCCAGCATTTT
TRBV6-5	-	TRBD2	TRBJ2-3	CASSYSLLAADTQYF	TGTGCCAGCAGTTACTCCTTACTAGCGGCCGATACGCAGTATTTT
TRBV4-1	-	-	TRBJ1-1	CASSWLTAGEAFF	TGCGCCAGCAGCTGGCTGACCGCCGGGGAAGCTTTCTTT
TRBV5-4	-	TRBD1	TRBJ1-2	CASSGTGGRYGYTF	TGTGCCAGCAGCGGAACAGGGGGACGATATGGCTACACCTTC
TRBV11-2	-	-	TRBJ1-1	CASSWAPGQEAFF	TGTGCCAGCAGCTGGGCGCCGGGACAAGAGGCTTTCTTT
TRBV5-8	-	-	TRBJ1-2	CASTTGEAGYTF	TGTGCCAGCACTACGGGGGAGGCAGGCTACACCTTC
TRBV7-9	-	-	TRBJ2-3	CASSSTWTAASTDTQYF	TGTGCCAGCAGTTCAACCTGGACGGCAGCTAGCACAGATACGCAGTATTTT
TRBV5-5	once	-	TRBJ1-1	CASSSARGSLTNTEAFF	TGTGCCAGCAGCTCTGCCCGAGGGAGCCTCACGAACACTGAAGCTTTCTTT
TRBV5-6	-	-	TRBJ1-1	CASTYYRGRDTEAFF	TGTGCCAGCACCTACTATCGGGGGCGCGACACTGAAGCTTTCTTT
TRBV6-5	-	TRBD1	TRBJ2-3	CASSPGQGATDTQYF	TGTGCCAGCAGTCCTGGACAGGGAGCCACAGATACGCAGTATTTT
TRBV5-8	-	-	TRBJ2-2	CASSLGYSASEELFF	TGTGCCAGCAGCTTAGGATACAGTGCGTCGGAGGAGCTGTTTTTT
TRBV15	-	TRBD1	TRBJ1-1	CATSRTGGLGTEAFF	TGTGCCACCAGCAGGACAGGGGGCTTGGGCACTGAAGCTTTCTTT
TRBV2	-	TRBD1	TRBJ1-3	CASSDDRGPGNTIYF	TGTGCCAGCAGTGATGACAGGGGGCCTGGAAACACCATATATTTT
TRBV6-5	-	-	TRBJ1-5	CASSRKPGHLEPQHF	TGTGCCAGCTCCCGGAAGCCCGGCCATCTAGAGCCCCAGCATTTT
TRBV6-5	-	-	TRBJ2-3	CASSRDNTDTQYF	TGTGCCAGCAGTCGGGACAACACAGATACGCAGTATTTT
TRBV10-3	-	-	TRBJ1-5	CAISAEMGNQPQHF	TGTGCCATCAGCGCCGAGATGGGCAATCAGCCCCAGCATTTT
TRBV6-5	-	-	TRBJ1-3	CASSYSGMAIGNTIYF	TGTGCCAGCAGTTACTCCGGGATGGCGATCGGAAACACCATATATTTT
TRBV5-1	once	-	TRBJ2-7	CASSLEGVYEQYF	TGCGCCAGCAGCTTGGAGGGGGTCTACGAGCAGTACTTC
TRBV2	-	-	TRBJ1-6	CASSEPRANSPLHF	TGTGCCAGCAGTGAACCCAGGGCGAATTCACCCCTCCACTTT
TRBV9	-	-	TRBJ1-1	CASSVQGGSEAFF	TGTGCCAGCAGCGTCCAAGGTGGCAGTGAAGCTTTCTTT
TRBV4-2	-	TRBD2	TRBJ2-3	CASSQASGGAVDTQYF	TGTGCCAGCAGCCAAGCTAGCGGGGGGGCGGTAGATACGCAGTATTTT
TRBV9	-	-	TRBJ2-1	CASSATGSSYNEQFF	TGTGCCAGCAGCGCCACAGGTAGCTCCTACAATGAGCAGTTCTTC
TRBV30	-	-	TRBJ2-1	CAWSVLPATLFF	TGTGCCTGGAGTGTACTCCCCGCGACGCTGTTCTTC
TRBV29-1	-	-	TRBJ1-2	CSVVGNTNYGYTF	TGCAGCGTTGTTGGAAATACTAACTATGGCTACACCTTC
TRBV16	-	TRBD2	TRBJ2-7	CASSQTVRGLADSEQYF	TGTGCCAGCAGCCAAACTGTCCGGGGACTAGCGGATTCCGAGCAGTACTTC
TRBV7-3	-	-	TRBJ2-5	CASSLFPRRETQYF	TGTGCCAGCAGCTTATTTCCCAGGCGGGAGACCCAGTACTTC
TRBV27	few	-	TRBJ2-7	CASSSRAPVYEQYF	TGTGCCAGCAGTTCCCGGGCGCCCGTCTACGAGCAGTACTTC